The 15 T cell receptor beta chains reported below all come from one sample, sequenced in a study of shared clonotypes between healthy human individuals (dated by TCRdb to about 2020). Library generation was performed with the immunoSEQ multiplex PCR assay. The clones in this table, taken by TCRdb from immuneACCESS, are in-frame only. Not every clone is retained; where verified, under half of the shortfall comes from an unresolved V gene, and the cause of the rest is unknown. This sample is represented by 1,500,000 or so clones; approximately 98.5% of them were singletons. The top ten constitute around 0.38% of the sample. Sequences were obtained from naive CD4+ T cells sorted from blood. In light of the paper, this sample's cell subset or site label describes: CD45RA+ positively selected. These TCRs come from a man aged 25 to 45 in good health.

Here the CDR3 reads CASSLGRTYEQYF. CDR3 nucleotides: TGTGCCAGCAGCTTAGGTCGTACCTACGAGCAGTACTTC. V gene TRBV5-4 combines with J gene TRBJ2-7, with D unclear. Germline CDR1 reads SGHNT; CDR2 reads YYREEE (reference sequence). The CDR3 runs to 13 residues. Trimming left V 2 bases short and J 2 bases short, with 8 bases between.

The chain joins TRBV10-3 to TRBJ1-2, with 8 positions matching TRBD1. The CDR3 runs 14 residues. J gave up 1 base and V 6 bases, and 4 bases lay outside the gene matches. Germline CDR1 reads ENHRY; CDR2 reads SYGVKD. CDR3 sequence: CAISGQGDNYGYTF. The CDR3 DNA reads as TGTGCCATCAGCGGACAGGGCGATAACTATGGCTACACCTTC.

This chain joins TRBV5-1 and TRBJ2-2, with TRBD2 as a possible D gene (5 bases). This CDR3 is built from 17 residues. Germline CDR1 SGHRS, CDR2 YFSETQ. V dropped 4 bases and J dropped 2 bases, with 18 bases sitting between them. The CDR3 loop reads CASSMGLAGRNTGELFF. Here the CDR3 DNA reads TGCGCCAGCAGCATGGGCCTAGCAGGTAGAAACACCGGGGAGCTGTTTTTT.

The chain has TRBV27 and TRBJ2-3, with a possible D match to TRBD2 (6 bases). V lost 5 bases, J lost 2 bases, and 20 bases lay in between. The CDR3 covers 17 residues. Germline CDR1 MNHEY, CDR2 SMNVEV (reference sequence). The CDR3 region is CASSAWMGWRDTDTQYF. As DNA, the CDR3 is TGTGCCAGCAGTGCCTGGATGGGGTGGCGGGACACAGATACGCAGTATTTT.

CDR3 nucleotide sequence: TGTGCCAGCAGACGGGGACAGTATAGCAATCAGCCCCAGCATTTT. Amino acid sequence: CASRRGQYSNQPQHF. The rearrangement links TRBV28 to TRBJ1-5; 7 nucleotides match TRBD1. The CDR3 has 15 residues. V shed 6 bases, J shed 0 bases, and the junction held 5 bases outside the gene matches. The germline V gene has CDR1 MDHEN and CDR2 SYDVKM.

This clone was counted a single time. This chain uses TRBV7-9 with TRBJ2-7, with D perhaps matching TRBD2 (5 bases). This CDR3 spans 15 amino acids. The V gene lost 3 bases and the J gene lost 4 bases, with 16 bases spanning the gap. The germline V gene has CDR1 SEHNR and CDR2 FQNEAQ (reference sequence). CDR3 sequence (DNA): TGTGCCAGCAGCTTCTCTCCTTCTTCGGGGTACGAGCAGTACTTC. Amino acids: CASSFSPSSGYEQYF. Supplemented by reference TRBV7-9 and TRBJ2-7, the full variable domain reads DTGVSQNPRHKITKRGQNVTFRCDPISEHNRLYWYRQTLGQGPEFLTYFQNEAQLEKSRLLSDRFSAERPKGSFSTLEIQRTEQGDSAMYLCASSFSPSSGYEQYFGPGTRLTVT.

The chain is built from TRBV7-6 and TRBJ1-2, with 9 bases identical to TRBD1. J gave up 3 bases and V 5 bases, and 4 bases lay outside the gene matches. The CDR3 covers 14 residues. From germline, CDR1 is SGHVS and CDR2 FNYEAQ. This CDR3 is CASSPGTGYYGYTF. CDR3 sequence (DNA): TGTGCCAGCAGCCCTGGGACAGGGTACTATGGCTACACCTTC.

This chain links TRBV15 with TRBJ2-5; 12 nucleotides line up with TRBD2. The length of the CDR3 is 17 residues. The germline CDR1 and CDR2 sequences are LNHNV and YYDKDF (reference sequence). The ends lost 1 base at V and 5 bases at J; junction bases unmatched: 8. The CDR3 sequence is CATSRGASGRAVETQYF. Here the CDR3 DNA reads TGTGCCACCAGCAGAGGGGCTAGCGGGAGGGCCGTGGAGACCCAGTACTTC.

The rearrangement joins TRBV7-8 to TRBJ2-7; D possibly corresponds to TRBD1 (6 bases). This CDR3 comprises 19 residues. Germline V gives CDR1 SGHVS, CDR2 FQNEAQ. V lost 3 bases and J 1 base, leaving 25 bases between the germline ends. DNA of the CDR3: TGTGCCAGCAGCTTCACGCAAAGGATGGACAGACGAAATTCCTACGAGCAGTACTTC. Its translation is CASSFTQRMDRRNSYEQYF.

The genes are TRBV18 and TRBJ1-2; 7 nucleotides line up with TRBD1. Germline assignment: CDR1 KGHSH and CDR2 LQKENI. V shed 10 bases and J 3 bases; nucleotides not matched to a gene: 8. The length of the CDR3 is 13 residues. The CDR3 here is CATAVQGDYGYTF. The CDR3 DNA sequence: TGTGCCACCGCGGTCCAGGGGGACTATGGCTACACCTTC.

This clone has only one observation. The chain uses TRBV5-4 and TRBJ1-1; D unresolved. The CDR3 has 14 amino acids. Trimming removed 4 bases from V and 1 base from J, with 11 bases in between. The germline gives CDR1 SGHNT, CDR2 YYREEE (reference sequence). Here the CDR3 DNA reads TGTGCCAGCAGCCGAAAGTTGGGGAACACTGAAGCTTTCTTT. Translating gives CASSRKLGNTEAFF.

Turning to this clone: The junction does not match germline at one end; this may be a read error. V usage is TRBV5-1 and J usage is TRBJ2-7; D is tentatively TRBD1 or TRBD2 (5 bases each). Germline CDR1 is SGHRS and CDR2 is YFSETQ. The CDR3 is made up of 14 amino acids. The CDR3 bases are TGCGTCAGCAGCTTGCAGGGACCCGCGGACGAGCAGTACTTC. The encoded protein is CVSSLQGPADEQYF.

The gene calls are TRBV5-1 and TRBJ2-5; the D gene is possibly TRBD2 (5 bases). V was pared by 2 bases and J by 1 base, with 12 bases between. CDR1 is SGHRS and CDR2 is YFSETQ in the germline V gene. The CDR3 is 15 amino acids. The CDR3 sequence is CASSLLGPTQETQYF. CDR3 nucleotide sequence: TGCGCCAGCAGCTTACTAGGACCGACCCAAGAGACCCAGTACTTC. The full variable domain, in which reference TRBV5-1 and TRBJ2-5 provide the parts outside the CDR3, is KAGVTQTPRYLIKTRGQQVTLSCSPISGHRSVSWYQQTPGQGLQFLFEYFSETQRNKGNFPGRFSGRQFSNSRSEMNVSTLELGDSALYLCASSLLGPTQETQYFGPGTRLLVL.

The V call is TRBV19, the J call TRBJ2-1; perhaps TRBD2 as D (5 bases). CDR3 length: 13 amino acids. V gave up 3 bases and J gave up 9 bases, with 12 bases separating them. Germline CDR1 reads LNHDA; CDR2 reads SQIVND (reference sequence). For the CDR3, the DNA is TGTGCCAGTAGTATCGAGCTAGCAACTGAGCAGTTCTTC. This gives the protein CASSIELATEQFF.

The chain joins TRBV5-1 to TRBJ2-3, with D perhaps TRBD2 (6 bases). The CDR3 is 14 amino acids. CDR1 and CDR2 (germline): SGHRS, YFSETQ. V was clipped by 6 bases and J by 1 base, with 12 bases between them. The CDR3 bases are TGCGCCAGCAAGCGGGTCCTCGGCACAGATACGCAGTATTTT. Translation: CASKRVLGTDTQYF. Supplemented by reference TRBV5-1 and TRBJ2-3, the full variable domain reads KAGVTQTPRYLIKTRGQQVTLSCSPISGHRSVSWYQQTPGQGLQFLFEYFSETQRNKGNFPGRFSGRQFSNSRSEMNVSTLELGDSALYLCASKRVLGTDTQYFGPGTRLTVL.